One sample yielded the 21 T cell receptor beta chains listed below, sequenced in a study of beta chain features in type 1 diabetes. Study outcomes and limitations: Significant though moderate, a shortening of TCRB CDR3s appeared in all four CD4+ subsets of Type 1 diabetes patients.

TCRB transcripts that were expressed got sequenced, as all of the isolated RNA had been reverse transcribed. Libraries were prepared by immunoSEQ multiplex PCR; TCRdb keeps only in-frame clonotypes and omits some of them. The top ten hold approximately 0.015% of the sample, which has a few hundred thousand clones, about 13% seen once. Their antigen targets remain unknown. The sequenced sample consisted of naive CD4+ T cells from blood. These receptors were obtained from a young man with type 1 diabetes.

In DNA form, the CDR3 reads TGTGCCACCAGCAGATTCGGACAGGGGGCCGGTGAGCAGTTCTTC. Translated: CATSRFGQGAGEQFF. The chain is built from TRBV15 and TRBJ2-1; 11 positions agree with TRBD1. The CDR3 totals 15 residues. Germline V CDR1 and CDR2: LNHNV, YYDKDF (reference sequence). V gave up 2 bases and J gave up 9 bases; unmatched junction bases: 6.

As to this clone: The identical CDR3 is also encoded by other nucleotide sequences in the sample. The chain employs TRBV18 and TRBJ2-5, with 15 bases matching TRBD2. Trimming took 3 bases from V and 5 from J; bases not matched to a gene: 1. Per the germline V gene, CDR1 is KGHSH and CDR2 is LQKENI. The CDR3 totals 15 residues. This CDR3 is CASSPGLAGGETQYF. In DNA form, the CDR3 reads TGTGCCAGCTCACCCGGACTAGCGGGAGGGGAGACCCAGTACTTC.

The CDR3 DNA follows: TGTGCCAGCAGAACGGTAGCGGGAGGGTGGGAGCAGTACTTC. Protein sequence: CASRTVAGGWEQYF. The chain employs TRBV25-1 and TRBJ2-5, with TRBD2 matching over 11 bases. Germline CDR1 reads MGHDK; CDR2 reads SYGVNS. With V trimmed by 6 bases and J by 11 bases, 11 bases remained unmatched. This CDR3 is 14 amino acids long.

A few counts support this clone. The genes are TRBV9 and TRBJ2-5, with 14 nucleotides matching TRBD2. The germline V gene encodes CDR1 SGDLS and CDR2 YYNGEE. This CDR3 region has 16 residues. The V and J ends lost 2 bases and 3 bases, in that order; junction bases with no gene match: 3. The CDR3 sequence: CASSVGTSGSKETQYF. The DNA of the CDR3 is TGTGCCAGCAGCGTGGGGACTAGCGGGAGTAAAGAGACCCAGTACTTC.

This chain uses TRBV28 with TRBJ1-2; D call uncertain. V was clipped by 3 bases and J by 3 bases, with 11 bases between them. The V gene's germline CDR1 is MDHEN and CDR2 SYDVKM. CDR3 size: 14 residues. CDR3 in amino acids: CASSFPRAHYGYTF. The CDR3 DNA follows: TGTGCCAGCAGTTTCCCGCGGGCACACTATGGCTACACCTTC.

This clone occurred a few times. The J gene is TRBJ2-5, the V gene TRBV11-1, with D possibly TRBD1 on 6 matching bases. V was pared by 5 bases and J by 2 bases, with 9 bases between. The germline CDR1 and CDR2 sequences are SGHAT and FQDESV (reference sequence). This CDR3 comprises 13 residues. In DNA, the CDR3 is TGTGCCAGCAGCCGGGACATACAAGAGACCCAGTACTTC. Translation gives CASSRDIQETQYF.

This clone appeared once. Other nucleotide sequences from this sample produce the same CDR3. The chain combines TRBV28 with TRBJ2-7; the D is unclear. The CDR3 has 12 amino acids. V lost 2 bases and J 5 bases, leaving 7 bases between the germline ends. Germline V gene lookup returns CDR1 MDHEN and CDR2 SYDVKM. DNA for the CDR3: TGTGCCAGCAGTTTAGCTGGGCACGAGCAGTACTTC. This translates into CASSLAGHEQYF. Looking up the rest from reference TRBV28 and TRBJ2-7 gives the full variable domain: DVKVTQSSRYLVKRTGEKVFLECVQDMDHENMFWYRQDPGLGLRLIYFSYDVKMKEKGDIPEGYSVSREKKERFSLILESASTNQTSMYLCASSLAGHEQYFGPGTRLTVT.

This sequence joins TRBV7-9 and TRBJ1-4; D gene ambiguous. CDR1 SEHNR and CDR2 FQNEAQ come from the germline V gene (reference sequence). This CDR3 has 14 residues. V lost 5 bases and J lost 7, with 14 bases in between. The CDR3 here is CASSPGEGGEKLFF. The CDR3 DNA reads as TGTGCCAGCAGCCCGGGAGAGGGTGGTGAAAAACTGTTTTTT.

This chain uses TRBV11-3 with TRBJ2-1; D might be TRBD2 (6 bases). The CDR3 totals 15 residues. Trimming took 5 bases from V and 6 from J, leaving 17 bases between them. Germline V gene data show CDR1 as SGHNT and CDR2 as YENEEA. The CDR3 spells CASSRGPGGGNEQFF. The CDR3 region has the DNA TGTGCCAGCAGCCGCGGCCCCGGGGGAGGCAATGAGCAGTTCTTC.

The rearrangement uses TRBV7-3 and TRBJ2-5, with 7 bases that match TRBD2. CDR3 length: 14 amino acids. The V gene's germline CDR1 is SGHTA and CDR2 FQGTGA. Germline trimming cut 3 bases from V and 3 bases from J; bases unmatched to any gene: 4. The CDR3 protein is CASSLGGVEETQYF. CDR3 bases: TGTGCCAGCAGCTTGGGAGGGGTAGAAGAGACCCAGTACTTC. Full variable domain (missing parts from reference TRBV7-3 and TRBJ2-5): GAGVSQTPSNKVTEKGKYVELRCDPISGHTALYWYRQSLGQGPEFLIYFQGTGAADDSGLPNDRFFAVRPEGSVSTLKIQRTERGDSAVYLCASSLGGVEETQYFGPGTRLLVL.

The V gene is TRBV5-1, the J gene TRBJ2-5; 7 bases are a match to TRBD1. V lost 3 bases, J lost 2 bases, and 4 bases stayed unmatched. There are 14 residues in the CDR3. Looked up from germline, CDR1 is SGHRS and CDR2 is YFSETQ. The CDR3 is CASSSGQTQETQYF. DNA of the CDR3: TGCGCCAGCAGCTCGGGACAGACTCAAGAGACCCAGTACTTC.

This clone was observed a handful of times. The CDR3 loop is CASSSLRYEQFF. As DNA, the CDR3 is TGTGCCAGCAGCTCCTTGAGGTATGAGCAGTTCTTC. The rearrangement uses TRBV7-3 and TRBJ2-1; no clear D gene. CDR1 is SGHTA and CDR2 is FQGTGA in the germline V gene. The CDR3 length is 12 residues. The V end was cut by 4 bases, the J end by 8 bases, with 9 bases between.

CDR3 nucleotide sequence: TGTGCCAGCAGTGCGCGGATTCAGGAGACCCAGTACTTC. Translating gives CASSARIQETQYF. The chain recombines TRBV27 with TRBJ2-5; D unresolved. V lost 5 bases, J lost 5 bases, and 12 bases lay in between. The germline V gene has CDR1 MNHEY and CDR2 SMNVEV (reference sequence). This CDR3 is built from 13 residues.

This chain links TRBV27 with TRBJ2-3; 8 nucleotides agree with TRBD1. Germline CDR1 reads MNHEY; CDR2 reads SMNVEV (reference sequence). The junction had 3 bases not matched to a gene; V was cut back by 7 bases and J by 0 bases. This CDR3 comprises 14 residues. The CDR3 region has the DNA TGTGCCAGCAAGCAGGGGGCAAGCACAGATACGCAGTATTTT. Translation gives CASKQGASTDTQYF.

This chain links TRBV6-5 with TRBJ2-3; 7 bases are shared with TRBD1. Looked up from germline, CDR1 is MNHEY and CDR2 is SVGAGI. The CDR3 runs 15 residues. V was pared by 4 bases and J by 10 bases, with 14 bases of the junction left unmatched. The CDR3 bases are TGTGCCAGCAGTTTAGAGGGGGCCACCCTGTTTCCGCAGTATTTT. This encodes CASSLEGATLFPQYF.

In this sample, this clone turned up a few times. This chain joins TRBV28 and TRBJ1-4; TRBD1 matches 10 bases. The J segment lost 10 bases and the V segment lost 5 bases, leaving 10 bases of the junction unmatched. The CDR3 consists of 15 residues. CDR1 is MDHEN and CDR2 is SYDVKM in the germline V gene. The CDR3 spells CASSVRQGAGGKLFF. The CDR3 bases are TGTGCCAGCAGTGTCCGACAGGGGGCCGGCGGAAAACTGTTTTTT.

This clone has just a few counts. The chain is built from TRBV4-3 and TRBJ2-5; 8 bases line up with TRBD1. The V gene's germline CDR1 is LGHNA and CDR2 YSLEER. This CDR3 contains 13 residues. Trimming at V came to 3 bases and at J to 5 bases, leaving 2 bases not matched to a gene. This chain's CDR3 is CASSHRTGETQYF. In nucleotides, the CDR3 is TGCGCCAGCAGCCACCGGACAGGGGAGACCCAGTACTTC.

This chain uses TRBV10-3 with TRBJ2-3; D unresolved. The germline V gene encodes CDR1 ENHRY and CDR2 SYGVKD. The CDR3 consists of 14 residues. Between the trimmed V and J ends, which lost 0 bases and 4 bases, there was a span of 8 bases. Here the CDR3 DNA reads TGTGCCATCAGTGAGTCCAATTCGGCAGATACGCAGTATTTT. Translated, it gives CAISESNSADTQYF.

The chain employs TRBV2 and TRBJ2-3; 9 nucleotides align to TRBD2. CDR1 and CDR2 from the germline V gene are SNHLY and FYNNEI. There are 14 residues in the CDR3. Trimming removed 8 bases from V and 0 bases from J; junction bases left unmatched: 3. The CDR3 loop is CASRLAGSTDTQYF. The CDR3 DNA sequence: TGTGCCAGCCGTCTAGCGGGAAGCACAGATACGCAGTATTTT. Full variable domain (outside the CDR3, taken from reference TRBV2 and TRBJ2-3): EPEVTQTPSHQVTQMGQEVILRCVPISNHLYFYWYRQILGQKVEFLVSFYNNEISEKSEIFDDQFSVERPDGSNFTLKIRSTKLEDSAMYFCASRLAGSTDTQYFGPGTRLTVL.

This clone was observed a few times. This chain's CDR3 is CASSQVLGDTQYF. CDR3 DNA sequence: TGTGCCAGCAGCCAAGTCCTCGGTGATACGCAGTATTTT. V is TRBV14 and J is TRBJ2-3, with D unresolved. The V gene's germline CDR1 is SGHDN and CDR2 FVKESK. Deletions cut 1 base from V and 6 bases from J, with 8 bases between. The CDR3 totals 13 residues.

This clone was seen a few times. The chain links TRBV7-2 to TRBJ2-5, with 7 bases fitting TRBD2. CDR1 is SGHTA, CDR2 FQGNSA, per germline. J lost 3 bases, V lost 2 bases, and 3 bases had no gene match. CDR3 length: 14 amino acids. As DNA, the CDR3 is TGTGCCAGCAGCTTAAGTCTAGCGGAAGAGACCCAGTACTTC. It encodes CASSLSLAEETQYF.